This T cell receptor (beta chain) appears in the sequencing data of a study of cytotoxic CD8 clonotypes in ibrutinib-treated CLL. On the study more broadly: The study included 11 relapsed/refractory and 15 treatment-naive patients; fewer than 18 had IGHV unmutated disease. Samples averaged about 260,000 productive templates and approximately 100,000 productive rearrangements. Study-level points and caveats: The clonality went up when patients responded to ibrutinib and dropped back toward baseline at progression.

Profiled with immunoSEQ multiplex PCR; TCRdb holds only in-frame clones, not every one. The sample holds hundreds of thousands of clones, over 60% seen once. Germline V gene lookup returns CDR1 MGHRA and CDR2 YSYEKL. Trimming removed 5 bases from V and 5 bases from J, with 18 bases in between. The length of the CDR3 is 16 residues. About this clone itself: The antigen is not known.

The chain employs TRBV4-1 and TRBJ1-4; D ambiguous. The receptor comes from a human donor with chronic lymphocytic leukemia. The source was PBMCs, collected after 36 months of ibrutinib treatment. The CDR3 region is CASSFVPADDNEKLFF. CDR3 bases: TGCGCCAGCAGCTTCGTTCCGGCAGACGACAATGAAAAACTGTTTTTT.